This T cell receptor (beta chain) was captured in a study of metastatic and nonmetastatic thyroid tumors. Study-wide context: Repertoire data that came from the blood and tumor or nodule tissue of malignant and benign thyroid patients were compared.

TCRdb re-analyzed the PCR reads through MiXCR. The data hold tens of thousands of clones, with roughly 15% observed a single time. No patient had received any treatment before thyroid surgery. The CDR3 loop spans 13 amino acids. Germline-derived CDR1 and CDR2 are DFQATT and SNEGSKA (reference sequence). This clonotype was obtained from a female donor with papillary thyroid cancer or a benign thyroid nodule (not recorded which). Some clones in this sample may be carry-over from other donors' samples. The sequenced sample was tumor tissue. V is TRBV20-1 and J is TRBJ2-5, with D possibly matching TRBD2 (7 bases). CDR3 DNA: TGCGGAAAAAAAGGGGGGGATCAAGAGACCCAGTACTTC. Amino acid sequence: CGKKGGDQETQYF.